This TCR beta chain emerged from a study of blood T cell repertoires in COVID-19. As for the study in general: Donors in the United States, Italy and Spain gave samples during acute or convalescent COVID-19. The analysed material was cDNA or gDNA that came from T cells, B-cell-depleted T cells, or PBMCs.

Per the germline V gene, CDR1 is SGDLS and CDR2 is YYNGEE. Trimming removed 1 base from V and 0 bases from J; junction bases left unmatched: 6. This CDR3 contains 16 residues. In the study's own analysis: From reference gene primer amplification, estimates of nucleated cell counts were derived. TCRdb's table, derived via immunoSEQ multiplex PCR, lists solely in-frame clones and lacks some. D and trimming come from the DNA, and the V and J calls and clone size come from that table. The top ten clones hold 6.5% of a sample with fewer than 65,000 clones, around 85% of them seen once. This chain joins TRBV9 and TRBJ1-2; 7 nucleotides agree with TRBD1. Sequencing was carried out using peripheral blood. This clonotype originated in a man aged 60 to 75 with acute or convalescent COVID-19. CDR3: CASSVTGAPSNYGYTF. CDR3 DNA sequence: TGTGCCAGCAGCGTAACAGGGGCCCCGTCTAACTATGGCTACACCTTC.